The rows below give T cell receptor beta chains drawn from one sample of a study of spatial heterogeneity in lung cancer. In TCRdb, the 5' RACE reads were re-called with MiXCR into one record per CDR3 protein. The top ten clones hold approximately 25% of a sample with around 40,000 distinct CDR3 sequences, around 5.2% of them seen once. Source: PBMCs, taken at surgery. The receptors here all came from a female donor with early-stage non-small cell lung cancer. Each CDR3 is given with its conserved first and last residue. Fields, in order: J gene, clone size, V gene, D gene, CDR3 protein, CDR3 DNA. D genes are given only for firm matches. Not all rows give a size; the values are once, few, many and, for expanded clones, a class.

>TRBJ1-3|few|TRBV7-3|.
CASAEVEGNTIYF
TGTGCCAGCGCGGAGGTCGAAGGAAACACCATATATTTT
>TRBJ2-7|many|TRBV6-1|TRBD1
CASRRTGAYEQYF
TGTGCCAGCAGACGGACAGGGGCCTACGAGCAGTACTTC
>TRBJ2-5|many|TRBV7-2|.
CASSTRETQYF
TGTGCCAGCAGCACCCGAGAGACCCAGTACTTC
>TRBJ2-2|few|TRBV19|TRBD1
CASSIPGGVNTGELFF
TGTGCCAGTAGTATCCCAGGGGGCGTTAACACCGGGGAGCTGTTTTTT
>TRBJ2-3|few|TRBV10-3|TRBD1
CAITGQGGDTQYF
TGTGCCATCACCGGACAGGGGGGGGATACGCAGTATTTT
>TRBJ1-1|many|TRBV20-1|TRBD1
CSAKARGQGDTEAFF
TGCAGTGCCAAGGCCCGGGGACAGGGGGACACTGAAGCTTTCTTT
>TRBJ1-2|many|TRBV4-1|TRBD1
CASSQFASGQGAYGYTF
TGCGCCAGCAGCCAATTCGCTTCGGGACAGGGTGCCTATGGCTACACCTTC
>TRBJ2-5|many|TRBV12-3/TRBV12-4|TRBD1
CASSSGTVETQYF
TGTGCCAGCAGCTCCGGGACAGTCGAGACCCAGTACTTC
>TRBJ2-1|few|TRBV7-9|TRBD2
CASSPPTSGGARYNEQFF
TGTGCCAGCAGCCCTCCGACTAGCGGGGGGGCCCGGTACAATGAGCAGTTCTTC
>TRBJ2-1|many|TRBV3-1|TRBD2
CASSQDVRGGLGQFF
TGTGCCAGCAGCCAAGACGTGCGGGGGGGCCTGGGGCAGTTCTTC
>TRBJ1-4|many|TRBV20-1|.
CSAGEKLFF
TGCAGTGCAGGGGAAAAACTGTTTTTT
>TRBJ1-6|many|TRBV3-1|.
CASSPIEGTNSPLHF
TGTGCCAGCAGCCCCATCGAGGGGACGAATTCACCCCTCCACTTT
>TRBJ2-1|.|TRBV9|.
CASSPRTTHNEQFF
TGTGCCAGCAGCCCTCGGACTACCCACAATGAGCAGTTCTTC
>TRBJ1-1|.|TRBV12-3/TRBV12-4|.
CASSWNTMNTEAFF
TGTGCCAGCAGTTGGAACACCATGAACACTGAAGCTTTCTTT
>TRBJ2-7|many|TRBV20-1|.
CSAEYEQYF
TGCAGTGCAGAATACGAGCAGTACTTC
>TRBJ2-7|many|TRBV10-3|.
CAISEGDYEQYF
TGTGCCATCAGTGAAGGGGATTACGAGCAGTACTTC
>TRBJ1-2|many|TRBV5-1|.
CASSLEPGLLRDGYTF
TGCGCCAGCAGCTTGGAACCGGGCCTATTAAGAGATGGCTACACCTTC
>TRBJ1-1|many|TRBV28|.
CATAGPLNTEAFF
TGTGCCACCGCAGGGCCACTCAACACTGAAGCTTTCTTT
>TRBJ2-5|many|TRBV5-1|TRBD2
CASSLGSGEIQETQYF
TGCGCCAGCAGCCTGGGAAGCGGGGAGATCCAAGAGACCCAGTACTTC
>TRBJ1-6|many|TRBV5-1|TRBD1
CASSLDRGRSISPLHF
TGCGCCAGCAGCTTGGACAGGGGGCGTTCAATTTCACCCCTCCACTTT
>TRBJ1-6|many|TRBV7-6|.
CASSSVRYNSPLHF
TGTGCCAGCAGCTCCGTACGGTATAATTCACCCCTCCACTTT
>TRBJ2-2|many|TRBV15|TRBD1
CATSRDPGGRTGELFF
TGTGCCACCAGCAGAGATCCAGGGGGCCGGACCGGGGAGCTGTTTTTT
>TRBJ1-5|few|TRBV3-1|TRBD1
CASSPKRGQGRSNQPQHF
TGTGCCAGCAGCCCTAAGAGGGGACAGGGTAGAAGCAATCAGCCCCAGCATTTT
>TRBJ2-5|many|TRBV10-2|TRBD2
CASSESRRTSGRKETQYF
TGCGCCAGCAGTGAGTCGAGACGGACTAGCGGGAGAAAAGAGACCCAGTACTTC
>TRBJ2-7|many|TRBV6-6|.
CASSDSLGEQYF
TGTGCCAGCAGTGACTCCCTGGGGGAGCAGTACTTC
>TRBJ2-7|many|TRBV5-1|.
CASSLARGYEQYF
TGCGCCAGCAGCTTGGCCCGAGGGTACGAGCAGTACTTC
>TRBJ1-4|.|TRBV19|.
CASSGLYEKLFF
TGTGCCAGTAGTGGGCTTTATGAAAAACTGTTTTTT
>TRBJ2-1|many|TRBV20-1|TRBD2
CSARDRGLASAEQFF
TGCAGTGCTAGAGATCGGGGACTAGCTTCGGCTGAGCAGTTCTTC